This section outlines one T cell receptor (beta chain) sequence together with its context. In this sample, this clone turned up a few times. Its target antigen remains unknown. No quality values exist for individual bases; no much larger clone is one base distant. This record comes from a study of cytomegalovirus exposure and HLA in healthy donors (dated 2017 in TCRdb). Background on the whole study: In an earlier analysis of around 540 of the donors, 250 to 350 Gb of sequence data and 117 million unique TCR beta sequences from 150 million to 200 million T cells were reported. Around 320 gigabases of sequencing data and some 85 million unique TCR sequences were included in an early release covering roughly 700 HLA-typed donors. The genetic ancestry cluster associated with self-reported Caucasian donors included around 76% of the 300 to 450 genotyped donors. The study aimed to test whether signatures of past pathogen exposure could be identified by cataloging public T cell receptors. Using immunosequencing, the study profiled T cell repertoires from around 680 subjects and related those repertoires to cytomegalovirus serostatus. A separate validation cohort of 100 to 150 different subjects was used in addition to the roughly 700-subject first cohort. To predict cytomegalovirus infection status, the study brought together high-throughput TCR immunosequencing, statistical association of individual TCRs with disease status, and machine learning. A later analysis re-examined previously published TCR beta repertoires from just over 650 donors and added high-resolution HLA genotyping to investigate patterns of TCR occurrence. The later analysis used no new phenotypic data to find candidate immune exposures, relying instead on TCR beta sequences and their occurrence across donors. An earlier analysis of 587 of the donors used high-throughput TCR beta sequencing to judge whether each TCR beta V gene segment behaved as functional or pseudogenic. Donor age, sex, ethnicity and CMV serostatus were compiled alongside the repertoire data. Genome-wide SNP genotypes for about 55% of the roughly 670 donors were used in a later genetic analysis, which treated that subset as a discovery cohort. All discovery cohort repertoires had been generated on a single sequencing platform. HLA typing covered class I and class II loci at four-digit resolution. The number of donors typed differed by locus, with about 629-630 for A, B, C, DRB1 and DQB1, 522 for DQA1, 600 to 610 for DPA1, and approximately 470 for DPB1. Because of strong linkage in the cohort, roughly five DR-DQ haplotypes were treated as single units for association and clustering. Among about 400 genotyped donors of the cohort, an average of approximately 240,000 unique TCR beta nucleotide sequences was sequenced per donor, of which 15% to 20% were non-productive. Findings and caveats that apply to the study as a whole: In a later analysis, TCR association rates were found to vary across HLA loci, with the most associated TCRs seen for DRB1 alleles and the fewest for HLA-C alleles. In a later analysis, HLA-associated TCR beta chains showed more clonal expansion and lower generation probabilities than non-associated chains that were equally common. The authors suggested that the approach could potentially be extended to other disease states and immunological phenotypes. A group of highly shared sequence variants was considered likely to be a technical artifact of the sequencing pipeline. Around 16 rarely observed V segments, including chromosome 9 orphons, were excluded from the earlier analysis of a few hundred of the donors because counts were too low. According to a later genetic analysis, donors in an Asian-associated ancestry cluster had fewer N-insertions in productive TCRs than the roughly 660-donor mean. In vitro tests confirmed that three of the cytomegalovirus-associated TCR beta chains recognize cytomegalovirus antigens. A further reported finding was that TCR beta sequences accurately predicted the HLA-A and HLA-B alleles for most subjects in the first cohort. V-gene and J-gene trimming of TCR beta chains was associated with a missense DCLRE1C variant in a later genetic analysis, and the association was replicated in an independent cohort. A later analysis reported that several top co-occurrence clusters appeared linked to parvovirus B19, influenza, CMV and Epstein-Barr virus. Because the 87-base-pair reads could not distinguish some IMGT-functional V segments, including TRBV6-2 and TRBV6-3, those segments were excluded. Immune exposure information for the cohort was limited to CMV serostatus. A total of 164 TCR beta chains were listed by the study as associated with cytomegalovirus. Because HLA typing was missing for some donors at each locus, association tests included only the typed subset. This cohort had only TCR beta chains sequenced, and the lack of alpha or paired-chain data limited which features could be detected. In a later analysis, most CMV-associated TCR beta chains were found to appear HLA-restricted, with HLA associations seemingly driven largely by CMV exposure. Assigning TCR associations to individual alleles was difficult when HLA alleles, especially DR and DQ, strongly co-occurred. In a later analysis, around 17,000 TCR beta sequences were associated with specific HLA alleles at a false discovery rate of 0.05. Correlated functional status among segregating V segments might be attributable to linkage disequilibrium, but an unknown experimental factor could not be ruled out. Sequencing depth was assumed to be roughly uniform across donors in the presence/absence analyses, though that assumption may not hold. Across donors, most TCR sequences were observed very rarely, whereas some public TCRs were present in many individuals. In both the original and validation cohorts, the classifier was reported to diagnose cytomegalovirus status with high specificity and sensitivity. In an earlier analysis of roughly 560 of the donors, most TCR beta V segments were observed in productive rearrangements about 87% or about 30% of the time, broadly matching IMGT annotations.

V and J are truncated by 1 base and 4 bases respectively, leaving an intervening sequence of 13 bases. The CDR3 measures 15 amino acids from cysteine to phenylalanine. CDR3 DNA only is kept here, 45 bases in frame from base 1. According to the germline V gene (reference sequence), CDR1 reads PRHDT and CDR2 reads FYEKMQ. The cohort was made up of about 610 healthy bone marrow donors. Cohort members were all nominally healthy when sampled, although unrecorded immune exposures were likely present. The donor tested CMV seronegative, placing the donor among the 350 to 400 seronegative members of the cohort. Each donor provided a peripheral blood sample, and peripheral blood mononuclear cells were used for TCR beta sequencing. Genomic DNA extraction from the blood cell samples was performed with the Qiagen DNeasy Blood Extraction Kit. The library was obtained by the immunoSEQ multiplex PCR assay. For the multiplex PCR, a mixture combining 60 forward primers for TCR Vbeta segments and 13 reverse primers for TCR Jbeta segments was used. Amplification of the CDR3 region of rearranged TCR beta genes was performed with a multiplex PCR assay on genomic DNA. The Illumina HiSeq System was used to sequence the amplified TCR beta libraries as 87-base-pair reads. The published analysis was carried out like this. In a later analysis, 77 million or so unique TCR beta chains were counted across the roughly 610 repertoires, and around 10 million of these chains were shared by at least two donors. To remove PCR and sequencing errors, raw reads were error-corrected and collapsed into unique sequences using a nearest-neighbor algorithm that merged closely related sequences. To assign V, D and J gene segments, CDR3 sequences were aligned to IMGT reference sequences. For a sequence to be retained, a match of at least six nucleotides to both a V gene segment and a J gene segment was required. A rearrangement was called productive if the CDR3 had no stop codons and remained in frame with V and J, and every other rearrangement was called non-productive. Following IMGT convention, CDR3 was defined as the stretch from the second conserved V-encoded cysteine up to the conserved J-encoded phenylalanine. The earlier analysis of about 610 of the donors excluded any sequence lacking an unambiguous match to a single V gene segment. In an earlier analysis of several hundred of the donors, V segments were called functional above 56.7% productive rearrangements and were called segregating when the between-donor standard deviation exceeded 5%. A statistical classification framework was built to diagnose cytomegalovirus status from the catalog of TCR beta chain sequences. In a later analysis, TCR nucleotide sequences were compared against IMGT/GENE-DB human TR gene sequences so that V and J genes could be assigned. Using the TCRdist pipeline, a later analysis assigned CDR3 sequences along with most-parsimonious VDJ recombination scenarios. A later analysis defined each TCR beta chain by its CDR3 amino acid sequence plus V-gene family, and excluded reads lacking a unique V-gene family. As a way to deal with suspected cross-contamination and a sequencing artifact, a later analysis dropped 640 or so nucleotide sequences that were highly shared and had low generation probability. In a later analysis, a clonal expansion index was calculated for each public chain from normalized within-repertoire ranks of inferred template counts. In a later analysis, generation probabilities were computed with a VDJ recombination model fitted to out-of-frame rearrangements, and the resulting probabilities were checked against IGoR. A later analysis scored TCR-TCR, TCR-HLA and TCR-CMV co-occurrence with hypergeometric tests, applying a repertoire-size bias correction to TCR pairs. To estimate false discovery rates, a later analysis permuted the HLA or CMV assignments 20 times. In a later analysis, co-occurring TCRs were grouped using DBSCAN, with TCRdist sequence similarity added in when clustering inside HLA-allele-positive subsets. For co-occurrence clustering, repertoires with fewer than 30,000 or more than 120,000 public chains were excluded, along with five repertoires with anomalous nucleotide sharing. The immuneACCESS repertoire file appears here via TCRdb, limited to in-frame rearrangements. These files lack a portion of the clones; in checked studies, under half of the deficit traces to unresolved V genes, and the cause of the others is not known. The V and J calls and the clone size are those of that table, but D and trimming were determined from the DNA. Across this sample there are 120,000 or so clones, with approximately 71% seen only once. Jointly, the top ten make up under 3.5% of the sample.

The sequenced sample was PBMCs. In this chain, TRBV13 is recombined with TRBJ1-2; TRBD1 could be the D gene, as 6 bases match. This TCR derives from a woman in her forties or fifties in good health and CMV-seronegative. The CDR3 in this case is CASSLDLGAGYGYTF. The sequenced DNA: TGTGCCAGCAGCTTAGATCTGGGGGCCGGCTATGGCTACACCTTC. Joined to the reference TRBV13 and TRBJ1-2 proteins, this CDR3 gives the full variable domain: AAGVIQSPRHLIKEKRETATLKCYPIPRHDTVYWYQQGPGQDPQFLISFYEKMQSDKGSIPDRFSAQQFSDYHSELNMSSLELGDSALYFCASSLDLGAGYGYTFGSGTRLTVV.